A single T cell receptor beta chain is shown here with its context. This entry comes from a study of blood T cell repertoires in COVID-19. V was trimmed by 0 bases and J by 4 bases, leaving 13 bases between them. The germline gives CDR1 SGHRS, CDR2 YFSETQ. The CDR3 extends over 15 amino acids. The data were produced by immunoSEQ multiplex PCR, yet TCRdb's version contains in-frame clones alone and is incomplete. The sample has around 170,000 clones; 80% to 85% are singletons. The sequence derives from a woman aged 60-75 years with acute or convalescent COVID-19. Sequenced material: peripheral blood. The V gene is TRBV5-1, the J gene TRBJ1-2; TRBD1 might be the D (5 bases). CDR3 sequence: CASSLGRASSYGYTF. The CDR3 DNA reads TGCGCCAGCAGCTTGGGCAGGGCCTCGTCCTATGGCTACACCTTC.